These 27 T cell receptor beta chains were all obtained from the same sample, sequenced in a study of blood T cells in healthy people across ages. The second PCR ran about 6 to 12 cycles with a sample-barcoded 5' primer and J-beta primers. TCRdb independently ran MiXCR on the 5' RACE reads; one entry per CDR3 protein. The sample carries around 1,600,000 distinct CDR3 sequences, 40% to 45% recorded once. Sequenced: blood. These receptors all come from a young woman in good health.

This clonotype was detected a few times. The chain has TRBV4-2 and TRBJ2-7; 7 bases align to TRBD1. Germline CDR1 reads LGHNA; CDR2 reads YNFKEQ. The CDR3 extends over 15 amino acids. V trimming: 1 base; J trimming: 3 bases; junction bases outside the gene matches: 6. DNA for the CDR3: TGTGCCAGCAGCCAAGGGACAGGTTGGAGCTACGAGCAGTACTTC. Protein: CASSQGTGWSYEQYF.

The chain employs TRBV6-5 and TRBJ1-2; perhaps TRBD1 as D (5 bases). Germline V gene lookup returns CDR1 MNHEY and CDR2 SVGAGI. V lost 2 bases and J lost 2, with 12 bases in between. This CDR3 contains 15 residues. CDR3 in amino acids: CASSYGGPGNYGYTF. CDR3 nucleotides: TGTGCCAGCAGTTACGGGGGTCCGGGAAACTATGGCTACACCTTC.

J is TRBJ1-4 and V is TRBV5-1; TRBD1 matches at 9 bases. Germline CDR1 reads SGHRS; CDR2 reads YFSETQ. This CDR3 contains 15 residues. Trimming removed 4 bases from V and 7 bases from J; junction bases left unmatched: 8. The CDR3 reads CASSVSGTGIEKLFF. CDR3 coding DNA: TGCGCCAGCAGCGTGTCCGGGACAGGGATTGAAAAACTGTTTTTT.

The chain couples TRBV29-1 to TRBJ2-3, with a possible D match to TRBD2 (5 bases). This CDR3 contains 13 residues. Germline CDR1 is SQVTM and CDR2 is ANQGSEA. V was clipped by 6 bases and J by 9 bases, with 19 bases between them. This chain's CDR3 is CSVRRALGGTQYF. The CDR3 bases are TGCAGCGTGAGACGAGCCTTAGGAGGCACGCAGTATTTT.

This CDR3 is CSARRRRGQETQYF. In DNA form, the CDR3 reads TGCAGTGCTAGACGGCGGAGAGGCCAAGAGACCCAGTACTTC. The gene calls are TRBV20-1 and TRBJ2-5; D is ambiguous. Germline CDR1 DFQATT, CDR2 SNEGSKA (reference sequence). Trimming pared 2 bases from V and 1 base from J, leaving 11 bases between. The CDR3 length is 14 residues.

The V call is TRBV29-1, the J call TRBJ2-2; no reliable D call. Germline lookup yields CDR1 SQVTM and CDR2 ANQGSEA. This CDR3 contains 13 residues. Trimming removed 4 bases at V and 5 bases at J, with 11 bases between. CDR3 in amino acids: CSVAKGLTGELFF. For the CDR3, the DNA is TGCAGCGTTGCGAAAGGGTTGACCGGGGAGCTGTTTTTT.

The gene calls are TRBV7-2 and TRBJ2-1; D gene ambiguous. Germline V CDR1 and CDR2: SGHTA, FQGNSA. The V end lost 1 base, the J end lost 10 bases, and 14 bases lay between the germline ends. The CDR3 consists of 14 residues. CDR3 in amino acids: CASSLEGLAWEQFF. DNA of the CDR3: TGTGCCAGCAGCTTAGAAGGATTGGCTTGGGAGCAGTTCTTC.

V usage is TRBV27 and J usage is TRBJ2-7, with 11 bases fitting TRBD1. This CDR3 is 14 amino acids long. From germline, CDR1 is MNHEY and CDR2 SMNVEV (reference sequence). V lost 6 bases to trimming and J lost 3 bases; unmatched junction nucleotides: 4. Here the CDR3 reads CASRLGQGVYEQYF. DNA for the CDR3: TGTGCCAGCAGATTGGGACAGGGGGTCTACGAGCAGTACTTC.

In this sample, this clonotype turned up a few times. The rearrangement joins TRBV5-1 to TRBJ1-2; no definite D call. CDR3 length: 14 amino acids. V was clipped by 2 bases and J by 5 bases, with 13 bases between them. Germline V gives CDR1 SGHRS, CDR2 YFSETQ. This CDR3 is CASSFEGHTYGYTF. DNA of the CDR3: TGCGCCAGCAGCTTCGAAGGTCATACGTATGGCTACACCTTC.

The chain links TRBV5-6 to TRBJ2-5; TRBD1 might be the D (6 bases). V was pared by 4 bases and J by 0 bases, with 13 bases between. The CDR3 extends over 15 amino acids. CDR1 and CDR2 from the germline V gene are SGHDT and YYEEEE. CDR3 loop: CASSRPRTDQETQYF. CDR3 bases: TGTGCCAGCAGCAGACCCCGGACAGACCAAGAGACCCAGTACTTC.

This rearrangement joins TRBV24-1 to TRBJ1-2; D not resolved. This CDR3 contains 12 residues. In germline, CDR1 is KGHDR, CDR2 SFDVKD. Trimming shortened V by 2 bases and J by 6 bases, and 6 bases separated the two germline ends. The CDR3 nucleotides are TGTGCCACCAGTGATTCAGGAGATGGCTACACCTTC. Its translation is CATSDSGDGYTF.

This clonotype has more than one count but fewer than ten. The V gene is TRBV11-2, the J gene TRBJ2-1; 8 bases are a match to TRBD2. Germline lookup yields CDR1 SGHAT and CDR2 FQNNGV. This CDR3 region has 13 residues. Germline trimming cut 6 bases from V and 8 bases from J; bases unmatched to any gene: 6. The CDR3: CASRPGTSYEQFF. The DNA for the CDR3 is TGTGCCAGCAGACCCGGGACTAGTTATGAGCAGTTCTTC.

CDR3 in DNA: TGTGCCAGCAGCCAGTCACCCAATTCACCCCTCCACTTT. It encodes CASSQSPNSPLHF. The rearrangement links TRBV3-1 to TRBJ1-6; D uncertain. CDR1 LGHDT and CDR2 YNNKEL come from the germline V gene (reference sequence). The CDR3 has 13 residues. V was pared by 3 bases and J by 7 bases, with 7 bases between.

CDR3 in amino acids: CASSRLETEAFF. The CDR3 bases are TGTGCCAGCAGCCGCTTAGAGACTGAAGCTTTCTTT. The V call is TRBV5-4, the J call TRBJ1-1, with D unclear. The germline CDR1 and CDR2 sequences are SGHNT and YYREEE (reference sequence). The CDR3 extends over 12 amino acids. V was trimmed by 4 bases and J by 5 bases, leaving 9 bases between them.

This clonotype was detected only a few times. The chain employs TRBV6-6 and TRBJ2-1; no clear D gene. Germline assignment: CDR1 MNHNY and CDR2 SVGAGI (reference sequence). The CDR3 has 14 amino acids. Trimming stripped 6 bases from V and 5 bases from J, with 14 bases between. The DNA of the CDR3 is TGTGCCAGCAGGCCACGGGTAGTGGACAATGAGCAGTTCTTC. Its protein product is CASRPRVVDNEQFF.

This clonotype was recorded a few times. The chain joins TRBV7-9 to TRBJ1-4, with D unresolved. V was cut by 3 bases and J by 8 bases, with 7 bases left in between. Germline lookup yields CDR1 SEHNR and CDR2 FQNEAQ (reference sequence). The CDR3 loop spans 12 amino acids. The CDR3 here is CASSFTAEKLFF. CDR3 nucleotide sequence: TGTGCCAGCAGCTTTACAGCAGAAAAACTGTTTTTT.

On this clonotype itself: A much larger clone differs by one base, so this may be a read error. The V gene is TRBV20-1, the J gene TRBJ1-6, with 8 bases that match TRBD1. This CDR3 has 13 amino acids. Germline CDR1 DFQATT, CDR2 SNEGSKA (reference sequence). CDR3: CSARTGEIAPPHF. The DNA of the CDR3 is TGCAGTGCTAGGACAGGGGAGATCGCACCCCCCCACTTT.

CDR3 region: CASRSSGTVISGNTIYF. The DNA of the CDR3 is TGTGCCAGCAGATCCTCGGGGACAGTGATCTCTGGAAACACCATATATTTT. The chain has TRBV2 and TRBJ1-3, with TRBD1 matching 7 bases. Germline values: CDR1 SNHLY, CDR2 FYNNEI. V shed 6 bases and J 0 bases; nucleotides not matched to a gene: 11. This CDR3 is 17 amino acids long.

Notes on this clonotype: A much larger clonotype is one base distant, so this may be a read error. This likely comes from a read error, as the CDR3 has no conserved phenylalanine or tryptophan at its end. The chain recombines TRBV5-1 with TRBJ2-7; D not resolved. Germline V gene lookup returns CDR1 SGHRS and CDR2 YFSETQ. The CDR3 sequence is 13 residues long. V lost 5 bases and J lost 0, with 9 bases in between. CDR3 sequence: CASSRAISYEQYL. In DNA, the CDR3 is TGCGCCAGCAGTCGTGCGATCTCCTACGAGCAGTACTTG.

A few counts support this clonotype. The V gene is TRBV12-3 or TRBV12-4, the J gene TRBJ2-2; no firm D call. The CDR3 is 15 residues long. The V end was cut by 4 bases, the J end by 0 bases, with 9 bases between. CDR3 DNA sequence: TGTGCCAGCAGTTCGCGACGGACGAACACCGGGGAGCTGTTTTTT. This sequence encodes CASSSRRTNTGELFF.

This clonotype was found a few times. The rearrangement links TRBV24-1 to TRBJ2-3; TRBD2 matches at 13 bases. The CDR3 length is 20 residues. CDR1 and CDR2 (germline): KGHDR, SFDVKD. Unmatched junction bases numbered 11, after V lost 0 bases and J lost 3 bases. The CDR3 loop is CATSDLPGQGLAGQTDTQYF. CDR3 DNA sequence: TGTGCCACCAGTGATTTGCCGGGACAGGGACTAGCGGGACAAACAGATACGCAGTATTTT.

This rearrangement joins TRBV29-1 to TRBJ1-2; 9 bases are shared with TRBD1. The CDR3 sequence is 13 residues long. The germline CDR1 and CDR2 sequences are SQVTM and ANQGSEA. The V and J ends lost 6 bases and 5 bases, in that order; junction bases with no gene match: 7. The CDR3 here is CSVGTGKRYGYTF. The CDR3 region has the DNA TGCAGCGTCGGGACAGGGAAACGATATGGCTACACCTTC.

This clonotype has just a few counts. V gene TRBV20-1 combines with J gene TRBJ1-1; 7 bases fit TRBD1. In germline, CDR1 is DFQATT, CDR2 SNEGSKA (reference sequence). Losses at the gene ends were 4 bases for V and 5 bases for J; bases not matched to a gene: 7. This CDR3 region has 13 residues. CDR3 sequence reads: CSATHQGGTEAFF. The CDR3 nucleotides are TGCAGTGCTACCCATCAGGGGGGAACTGAAGCTTTCTTT.

This rearrangement joins TRBV25-1 to TRBJ1-6, with TRBD1 identical over 9 bases. The germline V gene has CDR1 MGHDK and CDR2 SYGVNS. J gave up 0 bases and V 1 base, and 4 bases lay outside the gene matches. The CDR3 is 18 residues long. This CDR3 reads CASSEWGQGNSYNSPLHF. CDR3 DNA sequence: TGTGCCAGCAGTGAATGGGGACAGGGAAACTCCTATAATTCACCCCTCCACTTT.

The V call is TRBV20-1, the J call TRBJ2-1; TRBD2 agrees at 12 bases. This CDR3 contains 15 residues. After removal of 4 bases from V and 8 bases from J, the junction contained 9 bases not matched to a gene. CDR1 DFQATT and CDR2 SNEGSKA come from the germline V gene (reference sequence). The CDR3 region is CSAKQTSGRGYEQFF. The CDR3 DNA reads as TGCAGTGCTAAACAGACTAGCGGGAGAGGTTATGAGCAGTTCTTC.

The rearrangement links TRBV20-1 to TRBJ2-3, with 10 positions matching TRBD2. From germline, CDR1 is DFQATT and CDR2 SNEGSKA (reference sequence). The trim removed 6 bases at V and 2 bases at J, leaving 8 bases unmatched. The CDR3 runs 15 residues. CDR3 in DNA: TGCAGTGCCACTCCTAGCGGGAGATTCACAGATACGCAGTATTTT. Its translation: CSATPSGRFTDTQYF.

This clonotype showed up just a few times. The rearrangement uses TRBV20-1 and TRBJ2-1; 8 nucleotides agree with TRBD2. CDR3 length equals 14 residues. Germline V gives CDR1 DFQATT, CDR2 SNEGSKA (reference sequence). V shed 3 bases, J shed 10 bases, and the junction held 11 bases outside the gene matches. In DNA, the CDR3 is TGCAGTGCTAGGGACGGGAGGGCCCTCAGAGAGCAGTTCTTC. This translates into CSARDGRALREQFF.